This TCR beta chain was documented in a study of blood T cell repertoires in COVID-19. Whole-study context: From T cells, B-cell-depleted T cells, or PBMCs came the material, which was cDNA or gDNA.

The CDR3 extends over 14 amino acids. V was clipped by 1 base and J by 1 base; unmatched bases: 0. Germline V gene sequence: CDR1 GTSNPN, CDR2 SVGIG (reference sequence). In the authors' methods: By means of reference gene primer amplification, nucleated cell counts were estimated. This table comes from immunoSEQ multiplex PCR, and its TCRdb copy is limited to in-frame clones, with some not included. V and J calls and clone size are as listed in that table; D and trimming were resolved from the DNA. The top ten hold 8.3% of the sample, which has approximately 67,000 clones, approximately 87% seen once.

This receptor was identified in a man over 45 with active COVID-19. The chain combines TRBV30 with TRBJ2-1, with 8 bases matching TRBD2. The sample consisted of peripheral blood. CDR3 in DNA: TGTGCCTGGAGTGGCGGGAGGTCCTACAATGAGCAGTTCTTC. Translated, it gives CAWSGGRSYNEQFF.